These T cell receptor beta chains were read from a single sample in a study of ipilimumab plus nivolumab after autologous stem cell transplantation. Generated by immunoSEQ multiplex PCR, the TCRdb table keeps only in-frame clones and is missing some. The table has 15,000 or so clones, around 79% seen once. Sequences were derived from PBMCs, sampled in a trial of ipilimumab plus nivolumab as post-transplant consolidation. The receptors were gathered from a male donor with primary mediastinal lymphoma. CDR3s include the opening cysteine and the closing phenylalanine or tryptophan.

V gene	J gene	CDR3 protein
TRBV2	TRBJ2-2	CASSGQANTGELFF
TRBV4-1	TRBJ2-3	CASSQVGRGPTDTQYF
TRBV6-5	TRBJ1-1	CASKKQGIAFF
TRBV7-2	TRBJ1-5	CASSPKSDRDGGNQPQHF
TRBV18	TRBJ2-1	CASSPRPSGGAIVEEQFF
TRBV18	TRBJ1-1	CASSAGDGIPEAFF
TRBV29-1	TRBJ2-7	CSVETDRAYEQYF
TRBV20-1	TRBJ2-5	CSARAGETQYF
TRBV27	TRBJ2-5	CASSTETQYF
TRBV5-4	TRBJ2-5	CASSGTSGKETQYF
TRBV6-6	TRBJ2-7	CASRKGGEQYF
TRBV6-5	TRBJ2-5	CASSYAGPIREAQYF
TRBV2	TRBJ2-5	CASSGGLLKETQYF
TRBV6-1	TRBJ1-3	CASYPTGDFGNTIYF
TRBV7-2	TRBJ1-2	CASSPGTWANYGYTF
TRBV25-1	TRBJ2-7	CASSSSVGRGEQYF
TRBV2	TRBJ1-5	CASSPGQGGQPQHF